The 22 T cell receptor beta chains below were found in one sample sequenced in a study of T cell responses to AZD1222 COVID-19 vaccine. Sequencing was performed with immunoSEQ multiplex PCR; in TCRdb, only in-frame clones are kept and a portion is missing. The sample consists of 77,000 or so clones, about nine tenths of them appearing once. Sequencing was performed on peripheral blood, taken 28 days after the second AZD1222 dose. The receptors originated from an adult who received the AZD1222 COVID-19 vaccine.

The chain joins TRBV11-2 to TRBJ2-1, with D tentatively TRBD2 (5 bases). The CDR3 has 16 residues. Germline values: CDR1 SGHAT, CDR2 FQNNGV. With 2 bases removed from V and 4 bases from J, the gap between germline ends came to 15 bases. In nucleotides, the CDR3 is TGTGCCAGCAGCTTAACCGGGGATACATTTTACAATGAGCAGTTCTTC. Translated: CASSLTGDTFYNEQFF.

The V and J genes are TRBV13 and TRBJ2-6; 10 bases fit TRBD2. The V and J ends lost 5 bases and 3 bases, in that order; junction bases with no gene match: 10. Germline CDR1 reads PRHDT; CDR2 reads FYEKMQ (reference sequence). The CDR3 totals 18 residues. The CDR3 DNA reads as TGTGCCAGCAGCCTTCCCGGGACTAGCGTACGTGGGGCCAACGTCCTGACTTTC. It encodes CASSLPGTSVRGANVLTF.

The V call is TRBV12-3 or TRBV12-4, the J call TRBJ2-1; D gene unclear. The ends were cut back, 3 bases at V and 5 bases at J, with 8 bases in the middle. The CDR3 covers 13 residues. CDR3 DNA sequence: TGTGCCAGCAGTTTGCACCGAGACAATGAGCAGTTCTTC. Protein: CASSLHRDNEQFF.

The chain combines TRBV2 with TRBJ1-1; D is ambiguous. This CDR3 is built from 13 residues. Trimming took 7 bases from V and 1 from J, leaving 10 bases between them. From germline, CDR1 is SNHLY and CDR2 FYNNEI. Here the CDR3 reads CASTRTENTEAFF. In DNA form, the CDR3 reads TGTGCCAGCACCAGGACTGAGAACACTGAAGCTTTCTTT.

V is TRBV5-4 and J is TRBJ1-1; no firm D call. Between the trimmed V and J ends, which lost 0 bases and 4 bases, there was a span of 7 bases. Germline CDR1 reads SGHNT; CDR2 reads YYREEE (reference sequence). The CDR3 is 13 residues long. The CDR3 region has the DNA TGTGCCAGCAGCTTGGACAGTTTCACTGAAGCTTTCTTT. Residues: CASSLDSFTEAFF.

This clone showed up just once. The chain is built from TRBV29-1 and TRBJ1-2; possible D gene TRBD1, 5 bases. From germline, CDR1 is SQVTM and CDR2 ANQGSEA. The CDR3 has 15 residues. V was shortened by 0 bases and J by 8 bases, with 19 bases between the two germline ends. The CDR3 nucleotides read TGCAGCGTTGAAGATCTTGAGGGGAAGGTTGGGGGCTACACCTTC. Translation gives CSVEDLEGKVGGYTF. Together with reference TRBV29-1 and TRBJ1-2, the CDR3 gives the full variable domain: SAVISQKPSRDICQRGTSLTIQCQVDSQVTMMFWYRQQPGQSLTLIATANQGSEATYESGFVIDKFPISRPNLTFSTLTVSNMSPEDSSIYLCSVEDLEGKVGGYTFGSGTRLTVV.

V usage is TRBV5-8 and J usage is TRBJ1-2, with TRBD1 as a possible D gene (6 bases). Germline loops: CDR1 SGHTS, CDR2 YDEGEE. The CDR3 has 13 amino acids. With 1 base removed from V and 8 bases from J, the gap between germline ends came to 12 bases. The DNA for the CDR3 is TGTGCCAGCAGCTTGACAGGGTATGAAGGCTACACCTTC. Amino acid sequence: CASSLTGYEGYTF.

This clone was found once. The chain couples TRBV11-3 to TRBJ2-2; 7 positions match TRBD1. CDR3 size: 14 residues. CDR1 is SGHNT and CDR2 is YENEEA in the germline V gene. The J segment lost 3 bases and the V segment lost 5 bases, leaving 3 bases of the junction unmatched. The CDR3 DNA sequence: TGTGCCAGCAGCAATGGACAGGACACCGGGGAGCTGTTTTTT. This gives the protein CASSNGQDTGELFF. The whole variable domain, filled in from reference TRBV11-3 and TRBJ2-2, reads EAGVVQSPRYKIIEKKQPVAFWCNPISGHNTLYWYLQNLGQGPELLIRYENEEAVDDSQLPKDRFSAERLKGVDSTLKIQPAELGDSAVYLCASSNGQDTGELFFGEGSRLTVL.

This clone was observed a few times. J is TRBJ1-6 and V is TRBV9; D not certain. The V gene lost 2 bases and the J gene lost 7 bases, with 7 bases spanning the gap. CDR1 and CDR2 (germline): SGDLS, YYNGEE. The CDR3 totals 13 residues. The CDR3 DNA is TGTGCCAGCAGCGTCGGTCAGAATTCACCCCTCCACTTT. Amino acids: CASSVGQNSPLHF. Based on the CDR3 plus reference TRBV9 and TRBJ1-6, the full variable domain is DSGVTQTPKHLITATGQRVTLRCSPRSGDLSVYWYQQSLDQGLQFLIQYYNGEERAKGNILERFSAQQFPDLHSELNLSSLELGDSALYFCASSVGQNSPLHFGNGTRLTVT.

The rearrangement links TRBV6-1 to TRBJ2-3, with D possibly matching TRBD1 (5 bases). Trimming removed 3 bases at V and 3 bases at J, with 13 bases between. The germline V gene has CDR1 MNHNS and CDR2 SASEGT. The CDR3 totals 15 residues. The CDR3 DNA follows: TGTGCCAGCAGTGACAGGGCGGTGGGTACAGATACGCAGTATTTT. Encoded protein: CASSDRAVGTDTQYF.

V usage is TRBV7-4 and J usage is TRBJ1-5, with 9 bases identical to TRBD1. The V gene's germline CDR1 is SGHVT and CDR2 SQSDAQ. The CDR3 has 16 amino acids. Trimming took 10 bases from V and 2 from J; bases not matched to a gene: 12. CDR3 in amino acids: CATLFGDRVGNQPQHF. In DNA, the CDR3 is TGTGCCACCCTTTTCGGGGACAGGGTCGGCAATCAGCCCCAGCATTTT.

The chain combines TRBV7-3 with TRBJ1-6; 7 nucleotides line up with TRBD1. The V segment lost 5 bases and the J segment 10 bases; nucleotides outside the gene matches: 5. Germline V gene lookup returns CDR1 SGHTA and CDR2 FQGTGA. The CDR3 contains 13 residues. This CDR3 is CASSATTGSPLHF. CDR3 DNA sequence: TGTGCCAGCAGCGCCACGACAGGGTCACCCCTCCACTTT.

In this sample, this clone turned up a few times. This CDR3 reads CASSQGWGTEAFF. CDR3 in DNA: TGTGCCAGCAGCCAAGGTTGGGGGACTGAAGCTTTCTTT. The gene calls are TRBV7-3 and TRBJ1-1; a possible D gene is TRBD1 (5 bases). Germline-derived CDR1 and CDR2 are SGHTA and FQGTGA. The germline V and J ends were trimmed by 5 bases and 5 bases, with 12 bases remaining between them. CDR3 length equals 13 residues.

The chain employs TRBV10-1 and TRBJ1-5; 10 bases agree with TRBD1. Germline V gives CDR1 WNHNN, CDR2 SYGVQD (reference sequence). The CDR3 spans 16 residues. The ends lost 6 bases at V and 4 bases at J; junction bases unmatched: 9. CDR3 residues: CASRDGTGERNQPQHF. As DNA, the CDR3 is TGCGCCAGCAGAGACGGGACAGGGGAAAGGAATCAGCCCCAGCATTTT.

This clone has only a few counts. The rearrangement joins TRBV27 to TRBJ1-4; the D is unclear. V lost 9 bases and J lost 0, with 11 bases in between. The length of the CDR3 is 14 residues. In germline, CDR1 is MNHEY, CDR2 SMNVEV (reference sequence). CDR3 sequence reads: CARAPQATNEKLFF. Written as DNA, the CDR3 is TGTGCCAGGGCACCACAAGCAACTAATGAAAAACTGTTTTTT.

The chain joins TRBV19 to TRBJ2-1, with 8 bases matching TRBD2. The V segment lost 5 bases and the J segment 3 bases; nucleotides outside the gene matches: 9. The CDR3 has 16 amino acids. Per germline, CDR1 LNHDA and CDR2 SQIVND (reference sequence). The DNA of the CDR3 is TGTGCCAGTAGTCCTCCCGGGAGGGCCTACTACAATGAGCAGTTCTTC. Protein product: CASSPPGRAYYNEQFF.

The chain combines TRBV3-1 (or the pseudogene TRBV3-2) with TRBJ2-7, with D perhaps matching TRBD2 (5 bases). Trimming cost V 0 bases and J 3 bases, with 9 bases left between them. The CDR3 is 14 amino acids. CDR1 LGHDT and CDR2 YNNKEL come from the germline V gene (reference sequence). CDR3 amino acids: CASSQETRVYEQYF. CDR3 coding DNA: TGTGCCAGCAGCCAAGAGACGAGGGTCTACGAGCAGTACTTC.

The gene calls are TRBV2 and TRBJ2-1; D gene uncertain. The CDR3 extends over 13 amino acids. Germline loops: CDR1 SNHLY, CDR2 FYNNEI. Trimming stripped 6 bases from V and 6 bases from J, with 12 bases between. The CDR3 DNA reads TGTGCCAGCAGCGTGTGGGGTACCAATGAGCAGTTCTTC. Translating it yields CASSVWGTNEQFF.

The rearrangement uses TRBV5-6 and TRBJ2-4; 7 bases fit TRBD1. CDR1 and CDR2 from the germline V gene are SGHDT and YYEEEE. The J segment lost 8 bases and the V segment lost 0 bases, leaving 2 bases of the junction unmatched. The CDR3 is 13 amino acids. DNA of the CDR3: TGTGCCAGCAGCTTGGACAGGGGATACATTCAGTACTTC. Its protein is CASSLDRGYIQYF.

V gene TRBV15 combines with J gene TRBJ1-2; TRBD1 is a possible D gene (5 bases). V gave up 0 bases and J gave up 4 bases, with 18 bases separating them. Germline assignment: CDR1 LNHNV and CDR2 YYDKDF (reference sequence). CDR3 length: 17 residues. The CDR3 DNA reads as TGTGCCACCAGCAGAGATGTTCCCTCGGGGGGGACCTATGGCTACACCTTC. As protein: CATSRDVPSGGTYGYTF. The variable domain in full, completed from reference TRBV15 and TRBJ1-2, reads DAMVIQNPRYQVTQFGKPVTLSCSQTLNHNVMYWYQQKSSQAPKLLFHYYDKDFNNEADTPDNFQSRRPNTSFCFLDIRSPGLGDTAMYLCATSRDVPSGGTYGYTFGSGTRLTVV.

The chain's CDR3 is CSAQDRVGGELFF. The CDR3 DNA follows: TGCAGCGCCCAGGACCGGGTCGGTGGGGAACTGTTTTTT. The chain joins TRBV29-1 to TRBJ1-4; unclear D gene. This CDR3 is 13 amino acids long. Trimming took 7 bases from V and 12 from J, leaving 21 bases between them. Germline V gene sequence: CDR1 SQVTM, CDR2 ANQGSEA.

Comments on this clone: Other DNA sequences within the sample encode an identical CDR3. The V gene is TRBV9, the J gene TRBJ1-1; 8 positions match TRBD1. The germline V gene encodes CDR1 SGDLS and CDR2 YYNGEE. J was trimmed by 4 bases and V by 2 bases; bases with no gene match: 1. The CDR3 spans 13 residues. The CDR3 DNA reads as TGTGCCAGCAGCGTCGGACAGGGCACTGAAGCTTTCTTT. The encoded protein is CASSVGQGTEAFF.